The 18 T cell receptor beta chains reported below all come from one sample, sequenced in a study of cytomegalovirus exposure and HLA in healthy donors. The PCR employed 60 Vbeta primers together with 13 Jbeta primers. Profiled with immunoSEQ multiplex PCR; TCRdb holds only in-frame clones, not every one. The data show some 180,000 clones, with around 80% seen just once and roughly 1.5% held by the top ten. The sequenced material came from PBMCs. The receptors come from a man in his late teens or twenties in good health and CMV-seronegative.

The chain recombines TRBV7-9 with TRBJ2-1; weak D call: TRBD2 (6 bases). The CDR3 extends over 15 amino acids. Deletions cut 6 bases from V and 7 bases from J, with 19 bases between. Germline assignment: CDR1 SEHNR and CDR2 FQNEAQ (reference sequence). The CDR3 reads CASRPIAERRNEQFF. The CDR3, as DNA: TGTGCCAGCAGACCTATAGCGGAGCGTCGGAATGAGCAGTTCTTC.

The chain employs TRBV5-1 and TRBJ2-6; TRBD1 might be the D (5 bases). V gave up 1 base and J gave up 4 bases, with 21 bases separating them. This CDR3 is 19 amino acids long. CDR1 and CDR2 from the germline V gene are SGHRS and YFSETQ. CDR3 DNA: TGCGCCAGCAGCTTGCGAGGCAGGGAAGGATCAGGCGGGGCCAACGTCCTGACTTTC. Translated, it gives CASSLRGREGSGGANVLTF.

V and J are TRBV7-2 and TRBJ2-1; 12 nucleotides agree with TRBD2. V was clipped by 3 bases and J by 4 bases; unmatched bases: 4. CDR1 is SGHTA, CDR2 FQGNSA, per germline. This CDR3 spans 16 amino acids. The chain's CDR3 is CASSFRGLAGYNEQFF. The CDR3 nucleotides read TGTGCCAGCAGCTTTCGGGGACTAGCGGGTTACAATGAGCAGTTCTTC.

The chain joins TRBV19 to TRBJ1-5; TRBD1 matches 8 bases. Trimming removed 5 bases from V and 0 bases from J; junction bases left unmatched: 3. The CDR3 runs to 15 residues. Germline CDR1 LNHDA, CDR2 SQIVND (reference sequence). Here the CDR3 DNA reads TGTGCCAGTAGTCGTGACAGGGGTAGCAATCAGCCCCAGCATTTT. This codes for CASSRDRGSNQPQHF.

The chain combines TRBV7-9 with TRBJ2-5; TRBD2 matches at 7 bases. Looked up from germline, CDR1 is SEHNR and CDR2 is FQNEAQ (reference sequence). J gave up 1 base and V 3 bases, and 11 bases lay outside the gene matches. There are 17 residues in the CDR3. The CDR3 loop reads CASSFGWASGRQETQYF. The CDR3 DNA follows: TGTGCCAGCAGCTTTGGGTGGGCTAGCGGACGCCAAGAGACCCAGTACTTC.

The chain carries TRBV27 and TRBJ2-3, with 7 bases identical to TRBD2. CDR1 is MNHEY, CDR2 SMNVEV, per germline (reference sequence). The CDR3 is made up of 13 amino acids. Germline trimming cut 6 bases from V and 4 bases from J; bases unmatched to any gene: 4. The CDR3 DNA reads as TGTGCCAGCAGGCGGGGAGGGGCAGATACGCAGTATTTT. Translation gives CASRRGGADTQYF.

The rearrangement joins TRBV7-9 to TRBJ2-5, with no clear D. This CDR3 region has 13 residues. V was cut by 3 bases and J by 7 bases, with 12 bases left in between. Germline values: CDR1 SEHNR, CDR2 FQNEAQ (reference sequence). The CDR3 region has the DNA TGTGCCAGCAGCTTTAAGGCCTCGGGGACCCAGTACTTC. Its protein product is CASSFKASGTQYF.

Here the CDR3 DNA reads TGTGCCAGCAGTACAGGGATCTCGATAAGTGGCTACACCTTC. It is translated as CASSTGISISGYTF. This sequence joins TRBV2 and TRBJ1-2, with D maybe TRBD1 (6 bases). V shed 5 bases and J shed 7 bases, with 17 bases lying between them. This CDR3 is 14 amino acids long. CDR1 and CDR2 from the germline V gene are SNHLY and FYNNEI.

The genes are TRBV2 and TRBJ1-5, with TRBD1 matching 7 bases. Trimming removed 6 bases from V and 6 bases from J; junction bases left unmatched: 8. Germline CDR1 and CDR2: SNHLY and FYNNEI. The CDR3 has 14 residues. The CDR3 region is CASRGRQGGQPQHF. For the CDR3, the DNA is TGTGCCAGCAGGGGAAGACAGGGCGGTCAGCCCCAGCATTTT.

The chain uses TRBV2 and TRBJ2-7, with a weak D call TRBD1 (6 bases). The CDR3 loop spans 13 amino acids. V was shortened by 10 bases and J by 6 bases, with 19 bases between the two germline ends. Germline-derived CDR1 and CDR2 are SNHLY and FYNNEI. The CDR3 here is CATKYRVKSEQYF. In DNA form, the CDR3 reads TGTGCCACCAAATACAGGGTGAAGAGCGAGCAGTACTTC.

This clone was counted only a few times. The CDR3 loop reads CASSPRDTYEQYF. DNA for the CDR3: TGTGCCAGTAGTCCGAGGGACACCTACGAGCAGTACTTC. The rearrangement uses TRBV19 and TRBJ2-7; D perhaps matches TRBD1 (6 bases). Trimming removed 5 bases from V and 2 bases from J, with 10 bases in between. Germline V gene data show CDR1 as LNHDA and CDR2 as SQIVND (reference sequence). The CDR3 extends over 13 amino acids.

This sequence joins TRBV6-1 and TRBJ2-7; possible D gene TRBD1, 7 bases. CDR3 size: 14 residues. The V end was cut by 10 bases, the J end by 0 bases, with 16 bases between. The germline CDR1 and CDR2 sequences are MNHNS and SASEGT. The CDR3 DNA reads TGTGCCATCCGGAGGGGGCCGACCTCCTACGAGCAGTACTTC. Residues: CAIRRGPTSYEQYF.

The V gene is TRBV5-1, the J gene TRBJ1-6; weak D call: TRBD1 (5 bases). Germline V gives CDR1 SGHRS, CDR2 YFSETQ. This CDR3 has 12 amino acids. With 5 bases removed from V and 7 bases from J, the gap between germline ends came to 7 bases. As DNA, the CDR3 is TGCGCCAGCAGGCGGGACAATTCACCCCTCCACTTT. This encodes CASRRDNSPLHF.

This chain uses TRBV9 with TRBJ2-3; 7 bases fit TRBD2. There are 16 residues in the CDR3. Germline V CDR1 and CDR2: SGDLS, YYNGEE. V dropped 4 bases and J dropped 4; count of bases not matched to a gene: 12. This chain's CDR3 is CASSSRDPLAPDTQYF. CDR3 nucleotide sequence: TGTGCCAGCAGCTCCCGCGATCCACTAGCGCCAGATACGCAGTATTTT. The complete variable domain, with remaining parts taken from reference TRBV9 and TRBJ2-3, reads DSGVTQTPKHLITATGQRVTLRCSPRSGDLSVYWYQQSLDQGLQFLIQYYNGEERAKGNILERFSAQQFPDLHSELNLSSLELGDSALYFCASSSRDPLAPDTQYFGPGTRLTVL.

The gene calls are TRBV28 and TRBJ1-1; possible D gene TRBD1, 5 bases. Germline loops: CDR1 MDHEN, CDR2 SYDVKM. V gave up 1 base and J gave up 0 bases, with 27 bases separating them. The CDR3 sequence is 21 residues long. The CDR3 loop reads CASSLFSGGLSVRVVNTEAFF. CDR3 sequence (DNA): TGTGCCAGCAGTTTATTTTCGGGGGGTCTGTCAGTGAGGGTAGTGAACACTGAAGCTTTCTTT.

Worth noting for this clone: At one of its ends the junction is not consistent with the germline gene, which may arise from a read error. The V call is TRBV28, the J call TRBJ2-1; 7 bases align to TRBD1. Germline CDR1 is MDHEN and CDR2 is SYDVKM. The CDR3 is 17 amino acids. Written as DNA, the CDR3 is TGTGCCAGCAGTTCGCTCGTGACAGGGACATCCTATAATGAGCAGTTCTTC. Protein product: CASSSLVTGTSYNEQFF.

The chain has TRBV5-1 and TRBJ2-2; 8 bases align to TRBD2. Germline CDR1 SGHRS, CDR2 YFSETQ. V was clipped by 3 bases and J by 1 base; unmatched bases: 5. CDR3 length: 16 residues. The CDR3 spells CASSSLLAENTGELFF. DNA of the CDR3: TGCGCCAGCAGCTCTCTACTAGCGGAGAACACCGGGGAGCTGTTTTTT.

The chain is built from TRBV27 and TRBJ1-1; tentatively, D is TRBD1 (5 bases). Germline assignment: CDR1 MNHEY and CDR2 SMNVEV (reference sequence). This CDR3 is built from 16 residues. V gave up 5 bases and J gave up 0 bases, with 16 bases separating them. The CDR3 DNA follows: TGTGCCAGCAGTCCCAGTGGGGGGGACCTGAACACTGAAGCTTTCTTT. Translation gives CASSPSGGDLNTEAFF.